Presented here are 31 T cell receptor beta chains from one specimen sequenced in a study of tumor-infiltrating lymphocytes in primary liver carcinoma. Without any cell sorting, about 19-31 mg of bulk tissue yielded co-extracted RNA and DNA. Priming with a constant-region primer yielded TCR beta cDNA from about 510 ng total RNA. Three nested multiplex PCR rounds of slightly modified ARM-PCR generated TCR beta libraries. A C-beta reverse primer was combined with TRBV1-TRBV30 forward primers in the first two PCR rounds, and each round had around 11 cycles. TCRdb reprocessed the multiplex PCR reads with MiXCR, giving one entry per CDR3 protein. The top ten clones hold 25% to 35% of a sample with about 30,000 distinct CDR3 sequences, about 71% of them seen once. Sequencing was performed on liver tumor tissue from sampling region 3. Subset given: tumor region T3, left-lateral pole. These receptors all come from a woman aged 25 to 45 with primary liver carcinoma and hepatitis B virus infection.

This clonotype was counted once. Mismatch with germline at one junction end may stem from a read error. V and J are TRBV11-2 and TRBJ2-1; TRBD2 might be the D (7 bases). The germline CDR1 and CDR2 sequences are SGHAT and FQNNGV. This CDR3 contains 16 residues. The DNA of the CDR3 is TGTGCCAGCAGGGGGGGAGGGACAACCTCCCACAATGAGCAGTTGTTC. It translates to CASRGGGTTSHNEQLF.

Remarks on this clonotype: Germline is not matched at one junction end, which may reflect a read error. The rearrangement uses TRBV5-6 and TRBJ2-7; D unclear. The CDR3 is 13 residues long. Germline V gene lookup returns CDR1 SGHDT and CDR2 YYEEEE. The CDR3 nucleotides are TGTGCCAGCAGCAGGTGGAGCACCTACGAGCAGTATTTC. Protein product: CASSRWSTYEQYF.

This clonotype has more than one count but fewer than ten. A much larger clone differs from this one at a single base, so this may be a read error. The V and J genes are TRBV11-2 and TRBJ2-1; D ambiguous. Looked up from germline, CDR1 is SGHAT and CDR2 is FQNNGV. CDR3 length: 14 amino acids. CDR3 protein: CANSLERTNNEQFF. The CDR3 bases are TGTGCCAACAGCTTAGAACGGACGAACAATGAGCAGTTCTTC.

This clonotype came up a few times. One junction end does not reproduce the germline sequence, and a read error may be involved. The gene calls are TRBV7-8 and TRBJ2-5; 7 positions match TRBD1. Germline assignment: CDR1 SGHVS and CDR2 FQNEAQ. The CDR3 runs to 12 residues. The CDR3 DNA reads TGTGCCAGCAGCATAGGGACAGAGTCCCAGTACTTC. Translation: CASSIGTESQYF.

Comment on this clonotype: No conserved phenylalanine or tryptophan is present at the end of the CDR3, so a read error is the likely explanation. The limits of the CDR3 on the DNA are not certain, so only TCRdb's listed CDR3 is given. J is TRBJ2-1 and V is TRBV11-2; no check of the table's D call, TRBD2, against the DNA was made. The CDR3 extends over 16 residues, inclusive of both ends. Germline V lookup: CDR1 SGHAT, CDR2 FQNNGV. The CDR3 protein is CASSLVGGTLVDEQSS.

For this clonotype: The missing conserved phenylalanine or tryptophan at the end of this CDR3 makes a read error likely. The chain has TRBV29-1 and TRBJ2-1; a possible D gene is TRBD2 (5 bases). CDR1 and CDR2 (germline): SQVTM, ANQGSEA. The CDR3 extends over 12 amino acids. The CDR3, as DNA: TGCAGGACCCTGAGGGACTACAATGAGCAGTTCTTG. Translation gives CRTLRDYNEQFL.

The chain joins TRBV11-1 to TRBJ2-7; possible D gene TRBD1, 6 bases. V lost 8 bases and J lost 6, with 23 bases in between. Germline-derived CDR1 and CDR2 are SGHAT and FQDESV (reference sequence). The CDR3 is 15 amino acids. The DNA of the CDR3 is TGTGCCAGCGGCCCTCGGACAGCAGAACTACGCGAGCAGTACTTC. It yields the protein CASGPRTAELREQYF.

A remark on this clonotype: Germline is not matched at one junction end, which may reflect a read error. This chain joins TRBV4-3 and TRBJ2-7, with 7 positions matching TRBD2. Germline V CDR1 and CDR2: LGHNA, YSLEER. The CDR3 extends over 18 amino acids. Here the CDR3 reads CVSSQAETGGHTSYEQYF. In DNA, the CDR3 is TGCGTCAGCAGCCAAGCTGAGACGGGGGGTCACACTAGCTACGAGCAGTACTTC.

Points on this clonotype: At one boundary the junction diverges from the germline segment, which might be a read error. The V call is TRBV5-5, the J call TRBJ1-1; perhaps TRBD1 as D (5 bases). Germline CDR1 and CDR2: SGHKS and YYEKEE (reference sequence). The CDR3 is 14 residues long. The CDR3 sequence is CASSSWTWGTEAFF. The DNA of the CDR3 is TGTGCTAGCAGCTCGTGGACATGGGGCACTGAAGCTTTCTTT.

This clonotype has only one observation. A read error may account for a junction end that differs from germline. The genes are TRBV6-5 and TRBJ1-5; 8 bases map to TRBD1. The germline V gene has CDR1 MNHEY and CDR2 SVGAGI. This CDR3 is 15 amino acids long. Here the CDR3 reads CANSQRQGSRQPQQF. The DNA for the CDR3 is TGTGCCAACAGCCAAAGACAGGGGAGTCGTCAGCCCCAACAATTT.

This clonotype has just one count. The junction and the germline gene differ at one end; a read error may be behind it. The rearrangement links TRBV13 to TRBJ1-1; no reliable D call. The CDR3 contains 17 residues. Germline V lookup: CDR1 PRHDT, CDR2 FYEKMQ (reference sequence). Here the CDR3 reads CVSSLGGFGIGDTEAFF. In DNA, the CDR3 is TGTGTCAGCAGCTTAGGAGGTTTTGGTATTGGGGACACTGAAGCTTTCTTT.

Regarding this clonotype: Its ends do not fully match the called genes, so a read error is possible. The V gene is TRBV6-1, the J gene TRBJ2-2, with D perhaps TRBD1 or TRBD2 (6 bases each). Per germline, CDR1 MNHNS and CDR2 SASEGT. This CDR3 has 19 amino acids. The CDR3, as DNA: TGTGCCAACAGTGAAACCCTTCCTGGGGGCGCCGCGAACACCGGGGGGCTGTTTTTT. Its translation is CANSETLPGGAANTGGLFF.

Points on this clonotype: The junction differs from germline at one of its ends, possibly a read error. The chain recombines TRBV14 with TRBJ1-2; D remains ambiguous. Looked up from germline, CDR1 is SGHDN and CDR2 is FVKESK. There are 15 residues in the CDR3. As DNA, the CDR3 is TGTGCCATCAGCCAAGATATAGGAGTGGCCTATGGCTACACCTTT. Its protein product is CAISQDIGVAYGYTF.

As to this clonotype: Mismatch with germline at one junction end may stem from a read error. This rearrangement joins TRBV12-3 or TRBV12-4 to TRBJ2-5; D is unclear. This CDR3 has 12 residues. CDR3: CASSLGEVGQCF. The CDR3 nucleotides are TGTGCCAGCAGTTTAGGAGAAGTCGGCCAGTGCTTC.

A note on this clonotype: Being one base from a much bigger clone, this may be a read error. The chain uses TRBV7-9 and TRBJ1-1; D remains unclear. Germline assignment: CDR1 SEHNR and CDR2 FQNEAQ (reference sequence). The CDR3 runs to 11 residues. The CDR3 DNA is TGTACCAGCAGCTTAAACTATGAAGCTTTCTTT. Amino acid sequence: CTSSLNYEAFF. Drawing the rest from reference TRBV7-9 and TRBJ1-1, the complete variable domain is DTGVSQNPRHKITKRGQNVTFRCDPISEHNRLYWYRQTLGQGPEFLTYFQNEAQLEKSRLLSDRFSAERPKGSFSTLEIQRTEQGDSAMYLCTSSLNYEAFFGQGTRLTVV.

This clonotype has a single count. The rearrangement links TRBV7-8 to TRBJ1-5; possible D gene TRBD1, 5 bases. V shed 5 bases and J shed 2 bases, with 19 bases lying between them. This CDR3 region has 17 residues. Germline V gene sequence: CDR1 SGHVS, CDR2 FQNEAQ. The CDR3 DNA follows: TGTGCCAGCAGCGCCCTAATGGGGCGAGTGGGCAATCAGCCCCAGCATTTT. Translating gives CASSALMGRVGNQPQHF.

Turning to this clonotype: An end of the junction differs from the germline gene, which may be a read error. V is TRBV5-4 and J is TRBJ1-6; D uncertain. The CDR3 totals 15 residues. Germline CDR1 is SGHNT and CDR2 is YYREEE (reference sequence). CDR3 bases: TGTGCCAGCAGTCCAAGGGCGGGCGATAATCCACCCCTCCACTTT. It specifies CASSPRAGDNPPLHF.

With regard to this clonotype: This is likely a read error, given that the CDR3 carries no conserved phenylalanine or tryptophan at its end. This chain connects TRBV11-3 to TRBJ2-3; 9 positions agree with TRBD1. With 3 bases clipped from V and 2 bases from J, the junction kept 3 bases outside the gene matches. Germline CDR1 SGHNT, CDR2 YENEEA. This CDR3 comprises 15 residues. The CDR3: CASSFGTGFTDTQYS. CDR3 DNA sequence: TGTGCCAGCAGCTTCGGGACAGGGTTCACAGATACGCAGTATTCT.

V is TRBV24-1 and J is TRBJ1-2; TRBD1 is a possible D gene (5 bases). The CDR3 covers 12 residues. Germline V gives CDR1 KGHDR, CDR2 SFDVKD. V lost 12 bases, J lost 6 bases, and 16 bases lay in between. This chain's CDR3 is CAPDSGAHGYTF. The DNA of the CDR3 is TGTGCCCCCGACTCCGGGGCCCATGGCTACACCTTC.

This clonotype showed up just once. A much bigger clone sits one base away, suggesting this may be a read error. The chain recombines TRBV11-3 with TRBJ2-3, with D possibly being TRBD2 (6 bases). Germline lookup yields CDR1 SGHNT and CDR2 YENEEA. This CDR3 is 16 amino acids long. The CDR3 here is CTSSLTAGSCTDTQYF. CDR3 bases: TGTACCAGCAGCTTAACTGCGGGAAGCTGCACAGATACGCAGTATTTT.

Concerning this clonotype itself: One end of the junction varies from germline; a read error may be responsible. The chain combines TRBV11-3 with TRBJ2-1; 9 nucleotides line up with TRBD2. The CDR3 length is 15 residues. Germline V gene data show CDR1 as SGHNT and CDR2 as YENEEA. In nucleotides, the CDR3 is TGTGCCAGCAGCCGACTAGCGGTGGTGGGGTATGAGCAGTTCTTT. Its protein product is CASSRLAVVGYEQFF.

On this clonotype itself: At one end the junction does not follow the germline gene, possibly because of a read error. The rearrangement joins TRBV11-2 to TRBJ2-1; the D is unclear. The CDR3 has 13 residues. Germline lookup yields CDR1 SGHAT and CDR2 FQNNGV. CDR3 protein: CASSLSVTDELFF. The CDR3 nucleotides are TGTGCCAGCAGCTTATCGGTTACAGATGAGCTGTTCTTC.

Worth noting for this clonotype: The germline gene is not matched at one end of the junction; a read error may be the cause. This rearrangement joins TRBV5-1 to TRBJ2-7, with D maybe TRBD1 (5 bases). This CDR3 contains 14 residues. The germline gives CDR1 SGHRS, CDR2 YFSETQ. The CDR3 loop reads CVSSLIMGQDKQYF. The CDR3 bases are TGCGTCAGCAGCTTGATAATGGGGCAGGACAAGCAGTACTTC.

The rearrangement uses TRBV6-5 and TRBJ2-6; 9 nucleotides line up with TRBD1. The V gene's germline CDR1 is MNHEY and CDR2 SVGAGI. The CDR3 extends over 18 amino acids. Trimming removed 8 bases from V and 0 bases from J; junction bases left unmatched: 11. The CDR3 spells CASETYRGRVSGANVLTF. The CDR3 region has the DNA TGTGCCAGCGAGACTTACAGGGGGCGAGTCTCTGGGGCCAACGTCCTGACTTTC.

As to this clonotype: One junction end disagrees with the germline gene, perhaps due to a read error. This chain links TRBV12-3 or TRBV12-4 with TRBJ2-1, with 8 bases identical to TRBD2. CDR3 length equals 15 residues. CDR3 DNA sequence: TGTGCTAGCAGGACCGGGACTAGTGGGGGACTTGAGCAGCTCTTC. Translated, it gives CASRTGTSGGLEQLF.

DNA for the CDR3: TGTGCCGGCAAGCCCCATCTGGAGGACACTGAAGCTTTCTTT. This translates into CAGKPHLEDTEAFF. The chain employs TRBV6-2 or TRBV6-3 and TRBJ1-1, with D unresolved. The CDR3 has 14 amino acids. The ends were cut back, 11 bases at V and 3 bases at J, with 19 bases in the middle. CDR1 and CDR2 from the germline V gene are MNHEY and SVGEGT.

Turning to this clonotype: A single base separates this from a much larger clone, so it may be a read error. The chain is built from TRBV2 and TRBJ2-1; 10 nucleotides align to TRBD2. This CDR3 contains 15 residues. Germline V lookup: CDR1 SNHLY, CDR2 FYNNEI. The CDR3 here is CASSEQVLAGVERFF. The CDR3, as DNA: TGTGCCAGCAGTGAACAGGTCCTAGCGGGAGTGGAGCGGTTCTTC.

This clonotype has a count of ten or more. The chain joins TRBV5-6 to TRBJ2-3; the match to TRBD1 covers 10 bases. The junction had 1 base not matched to a gene; V was cut back by 3 bases and J by 3 bases. The CDR3 covers 14 residues. Germline values: CDR1 SGHDT, CDR2 YYEEEE. This chain's CDR3 is CASSWDRGTDTQYF. CDR3 DNA sequence: TGTGCCAGCAGCTGGGACAGGGGTACAGATACGCAGTATTTT.

The chain employs TRBV6-1 and TRBJ1-1, with D possibly being TRBD1 (5 bases). The CDR3 has 13 amino acids. Germline CDR1 reads MNHNS; CDR2 reads SASEGT. V lost 9 bases, J lost 1 base, and 12 bases lay in between. The CDR3 DNA is TGTGCCAGGGCCGGGACGGAGAACACTGAAGCTTTCTTT. Protein sequence: CARAGTENTEAFF.

As DNA, the CDR3 is TGTGTCAACAGCTTCTCCCGGGGCGTCACTGAAGCTTTCTTT. The encoded protein is CVNSFSRGVTEAFF. This chain connects TRBV7-8 to TRBJ1-1, with D perhaps matching TRBD1 (5 bases). Germline lookup yields CDR1 SGHVS and CDR2 FQNEAQ. This CDR3 is 14 amino acids long.

This rearrangement joins TRBV11-2 to TRBJ1-2, with 7 positions matching TRBD1. CDR3 length equals 13 residues. Germline loops: CDR1 SGHAT, CDR2 FQNNGV. V lost 10 bases and J lost 10; bases outside the gene matches: 15. The CDR3 loop is CANIQGGGGDYTF. The CDR3 coding sequence is TGTGCCAACATTCAGGGGGGGGGTGGAGACTACACCTTC.